One and the same sample provided the 18 T cell receptor beta chains below, sequenced in a study of CXCR3 chemokines and chemotherapy response in bladder cancer. TCRdb recomputed calls from the PCR reads with MiXCR, one row per CDR3 protein. The table shows thousands of distinct CDR3 sequences, with over 15% occurring only once. Collection of the sample occurred from a patient whose treatment included neoadjuvant chemotherapy. The receptors originated from a human donor with bladder cancer that responded to neoadjuvant chemotherapy.

This clonotype occurred a few times. J is TRBJ2-7 and V is TRBV5-4; TRBD2 aligns across 14 bases. J lost 7 bases, V lost 4 bases, and 7 bases had no gene match. CDR1 is SGHNT and CDR2 is YYREEE in the germline V gene (reference sequence). CDR3 length: 15 residues. In nucleotides, the CDR3 is TGTGCCAGCAGCCCGGGACTAGCGGGAGCTGAAGAGCAGTACTTC. Protein sequence: CASSPGLAGAEEQYF.

The gene calls are TRBV6-6 and TRBJ2-3, with 12 bases that match TRBD2. CDR1 and CDR2 from the germline V gene are MNHNY and SVGAGI (reference sequence). The CDR3 spans 16 residues. Unmatched junction bases numbered 12, after V lost 8 bases and J lost 6 bases. The CDR3 loop reads CASSLLAGGPGDTQYF. DNA of the CDR3: TGTGCCAGCTCCCTGCTAGCGGGAGGGCCCGGCGATACGCAGTATTTT.

Sample share makes this clonotype large (0.1 to 1%). V is TRBV19 and J is TRBJ1-1, with D possibly being TRBD1 (5 bases). Germline V gene sequence: CDR1 LNHDA, CDR2 SQIVND (reference sequence). The V gene lost 5 bases and the J gene lost 1 base, with 8 bases spanning the gap. The CDR3 contains 13 residues. The CDR3 protein is CASSGRANTEAFF. CDR3 nucleotide sequence: TGTGCCAGTAGTGGCAGGGCGAACACTGAAGCTTTCTTT.

Remarks on this clonotype: This likely traces to a read error, being one base from a far larger clone. V gene TRBV6-2 or TRBV6-3 combines with J gene TRBJ2-1; D possibly matches TRBD1 or TRBD2 (5 bases each). The CDR3 spans 15 residues. Deletions cut 4 bases from V and 4 bases from J, with 14 bases between. Germline V lookup: CDR1 MNHEY, CDR2 SVGEGT. CDR3 region: CASSSGTQRYNEQFF. The CDR3 DNA sequence: TGTGCCAGCAGTTCCGGGACCCAGAGGTACAATGAGCAGTTCTTC.

As regards this clonotype: Only one base separates this from a far larger clonotype, so it likely reflects a read error. V and J are TRBV6-1 and TRBJ2-1; D gene unclear. Germline-derived CDR1 and CDR2 are MNHNS and SASEGT. V lost 5 bases and J lost 10, with 15 bases in between. There are 13 residues in the CDR3. CDR3 DNA: TGTGCCAGCAGTTCACACGTAGCCTACGAGCAGTTCTTC. It is translated as CASSSHVAYEQFF.

This clonotype is deemed medium-sized (0.01 to 0.1%). The rearrangement links TRBV7-2 to TRBJ2-2; 12 nucleotides agree with TRBD2. Per the germline V gene, CDR1 is SGHTA and CDR2 is FQGNSA. V shed 4 bases and J 1 base; nucleotides not matched to a gene: 10. CDR3 length: 19 amino acids. Here the CDR3 DNA reads TGTGCCAGCAGCTCAACTCGGCTAGCGGGAGGGTGGAACACCGGGGAGCTGTTTTTT. This translates into CASSSTRLAGGWNTGELFF.

This clonotype was counted ten times or more. The chain couples TRBV5-5 to TRBJ2-1; TRBD2 aligns across 8 bases. The length of the CDR3 is 16 residues. Looked up from germline, CDR1 is SGHKS and CDR2 is YYEKEE (reference sequence). The J segment lost 8 bases and the V segment lost 0 bases, leaving 10 bases of the junction unmatched. CDR3 bases: TGTGCCAGCAGCTTGGAGGGTGTAGCGGGACTCTATGAGCAGTTCTTC. Translation gives CASSLEGVAGLYEQFF.

This chain links TRBV4-3 with TRBJ2-7; 13 bases align to TRBD2. Trimming cost V 0 bases and J 4 bases; bases outside gene matches: 6. The CDR3 extends over 17 amino acids. The germline V gene has CDR1 LGHNA and CDR2 YSLEER. The CDR3 DNA follows: TGCGCCAGCAGCCAAGAAGCGACTAGCGGGAGGCTGTACGAGCAGTACTTC. Amino acids: CASSQEATSGRLYEQYF.

This clonotype has a count of ten or more. The chain joins TRBV20-1 to TRBJ2-1; 7 bases match TRBD2. Looked up from germline, CDR1 is DFQATT and CDR2 is SNEGSKA (reference sequence). This CDR3 is 13 amino acids long. V lost 0 bases and J lost 8; bases outside the gene matches: 4. CDR3 region: CSARDPGRDEQFF. The CDR3 coding sequence is TGCAGTGCTAGAGACCCTGGGAGGGATGAGCAGTTCTTC.

This clonotype was observed at least ten times. The V call is TRBV12-3 or TRBV12-4, the J call TRBJ1-3; TRBD1 agrees at 7 bases. The CDR3 has 15 residues. After removal of 6 bases from V and 0 bases from J, the junction contained 5 bases not matched to a gene. CDR3 protein: CASRGQANSGNTIYF. CDR3 in DNA: TGTGCCAGCAGAGGACAGGCGAACTCTGGAAACACCATATATTTT.

This clonotype was observed a few times. The V call is TRBV20-1, the J call TRBJ2-5, with TRBD2 matching over 8 bases. Germline CDR1 is DFQATT and CDR2 is SNEGSKA (reference sequence). The CDR3 covers 16 residues. V lost 4 bases, J lost 5 bases, and 15 bases stayed unmatched. CDR3 sequence reads: CSATLGMAGGSETQYF. The CDR3, as DNA: TGCAGTGCTACACTGGGCATGGCGGGAGGCTCGGAGACCCAGTACTTC.

Relative to its sample, this clonotype is medium-sized (0.01 to 0.1%). This sequence joins TRBV7-2 and TRBJ1-5; D remains unclear. This CDR3 comprises 13 residues. Trimming pared 3 bases from V and 0 bases from J, leaving 3 bases between. The V gene's germline CDR1 is SGHTA and CDR2 FQGNSA. CDR3 sequence (DNA): TGTGCCAGCAGCTTGACTAGCAATCAGCCCCAGCATTTT. It translates to CASSLTSNQPQHF.

The V call is TRBV28, the J call TRBJ1-1, with 8 bases matching TRBD1. This CDR3 is 14 amino acids long. From germline, CDR1 is MDHEN and CDR2 SYDVKM. Trimming removed 5 bases from V and 3 bases from J; junction bases left unmatched: 5. As DNA, the CDR3 is TGTGCCAGCAGTATACAGGGGGGTCACACTGAAGCTTTCTTT. Residues: CASSIQGGHTEAFF. The full variable domain, rest sourced from reference TRBV28 and TRBJ1-1, is DVKVTQSSRYLVKRTGEKVFLECVQDMDHENMFWYRQDPGLGLRLIYFSYDVKMKEKGDIPEGYSVSREKKERFSLILESASTNQTSMYLCASSIQGGHTEAFFGQGTRLTVV.

Sample share makes this clonotype medium-sized. The chain recombines TRBV5-6 with TRBJ2-3, with D unclear. This CDR3 has 14 residues. Per the germline V gene, CDR1 is SGHDT and CDR2 is YYEEEE. V lost 2 bases to trimming and J lost 5 bases, with 12 bases between them. The CDR3 spells CASSFRTAEDTQYF. The CDR3 DNA follows: TGTGCCAGCAGCTTCAGGACGGCGGAAGATACGCAGTATTTT.

This clonotype is classed as medium-sized (0.01 to 0.1%). The chain combines TRBV19 with TRBJ1-5; D unresolved. V lost 4 bases and J 1 base, leaving 8 bases between the germline ends. The CDR3 is 14 residues long. Germline CDR1 is LNHDA and CDR2 is SQIVND (reference sequence). The CDR3 loop is CASSTRHSNQPQHF. CDR3 in DNA: TGTGCCAGTAGTACCCGACACAGCAATCAGCCCCAGCATTTT.

This clonotype was found many times. CDR3 protein: CSVESARSTPYYEQYF. For the CDR3, the DNA is TGCAGCGTTGAGTCCGCTCGGTCAACACCTTACTACGAGCAGTACTTC. This sequence joins TRBV29-1 and TRBJ2-7, with D uncertain. Germline V gene data show CDR1 as SQVTM and CDR2 as ANQGSEA. Trimming shortened V by 3 bases and J by 3 bases, and 21 bases separated the two germline ends. CDR3 length: 16 residues.

In this sample, this clonotype is medium-sized (0.01 to 0.1%). V usage is TRBV6-1 and J usage is TRBJ2-2; a weak D match, TRBD2 (5 bases). The CDR3 is 18 residues long. CDR1 and CDR2 (germline): MNHNS, SASEGT. The V end was cut by 4 bases, the J end by 3 bases, with 21 bases between. CDR3 residues: CASSGWYNTRGDTGELFF. CDR3 nucleotide sequence: TGTGCCAGCAGTGGGTGGTACAACACCCGGGGTGACACCGGGGAGCTGTTTTTT.

This clonotype was seen more than once but under ten times. This likely traces to a read error, being one base from a far larger clone. This sequence joins TRBV19 and TRBJ2-7; 16 nucleotides line up with TRBD2. Germline CDR1 LNHDA, CDR2 SQIVND (reference sequence). This CDR3 has 17 residues. Trimming at V came to 9 bases and at J to 7 bases, leaving 15 bases not matched to a gene. CDR3 nucleotides: TGTGCCAGCCGCGCGGGACTAGCGGGAGGGATAAACAATGAGCAGTACTTC. It translates to CASRAGLAGGINNEQYF.